The 25 T cell receptor beta chains below all came from one sample that was sequenced in a study of T cell responses to AZD1222 COVID-19 vaccine. TCRdb keeps only in-frame clones here, not all; method: immunoSEQ multiplex PCR. The repertoire has about 75,000 clones, about nine tenths of them found once; the top ten carry 10%. The sample was peripheral blood, taken 28 days after the second dose of the MenACWY control vaccine. Receptors originate from an adult who received the MenACWY meningococcal vaccine as a control.

The chain joins TRBV19 to TRBJ2-7; TRBD1 matches at 11 bases. This CDR3 region has 17 residues. From germline, CDR1 is LNHDA and CDR2 SQIVND (reference sequence). The V segment lost 3 bases and the J segment 3 bases; nucleotides outside the gene matches: 10. The CDR3 is CASSIRGQGALSYEQYF. CDR3 nucleotides: TGTGCCAGTAGTATTCGTGGACAGGGGGCTTTGAGCTACGAGCAGTACTTC.

This sequence joins TRBV28 and TRBJ1-1; D unresolved. The CDR3 totals 13 residues. Trimming shortened V by 6 bases and J by 1 base, and 9 bases separated the two germline ends. Germline CDR1 reads MDHEN; CDR2 reads SYDVKM. This CDR3 reads CASSLDGNTEAFF. In nucleotides, the CDR3 is TGTGCCAGCAGCCTTGACGGGAACACTGAAGCTTTCTTT.

The chain joins TRBV6-4 to TRBJ2-2, with D perhaps TRBD1 (6 bases). Trimming pared 2 bases from V and 4 bases from J, leaving 8 bases between. CDR1 MRHNA and CDR2 SNTAGT come from the germline V gene. This CDR3 comprises 14 residues. The CDR3 DNA reads as TGTGCCAGCAGTGACGGGACAAGCACCGGGGAGCTGTTTTTT. Its protein is CASSDGTSTGELFF.

The CDR3 sequence: CASSTTGQNTGELFF. CDR3 nucleotide sequence: TGTGCCAGCAGCACAACGGGACAAAACACCGGGGAGCTGTTTTTT. V usage is TRBV7-3 and J usage is TRBJ2-2, with D possibly TRBD1 on 6 matching bases. This CDR3 spans 15 amino acids. Germline V CDR1 and CDR2: SGHTA, FQGTGA. With 5 bases removed from V and 2 bases from J, the gap between germline ends came to 12 bases.

The rearrangement links TRBV7-2 to TRBJ1-4; the D is unclear. This CDR3 has 16 amino acids. In germline, CDR1 is SGHTA, CDR2 FQGNSA. V dropped 1 base and J dropped 4 bases, with 13 bases sitting between them. The CDR3 here is CASSLEGPSLNEKLFF. The DNA of the CDR3 is TGTGCCAGCAGCTTAGAAGGTCCTTCCCTTAATGAAAAACTGTTTTTT. The full variable domain, with the rest looked up from reference TRBV7-2 and TRBJ1-4, is GAGVSQSPSNKVTEKGKDVELRCDPISGHTALYWYRQSLGQGLEFLIYFQGNSAPDKSGLPSDRFSAERTGGSVSTLTIQRTQQEDSAVYLCASSLEGPSLNEKLFFGSGTQLSVL.

The chain is built from TRBV10-3 and TRBJ2-7, with TRBD2 identical over 15 bases. The germline CDR1 and CDR2 sequences are ENHRY and SYGVKD. The V and J ends lost 3 bases and 3 bases, in that order; junction bases with no gene match: 3. This CDR3 has 16 amino acids. CDR3 in amino acids: CAISDLGLAGGYEQYF. The DNA for the CDR3 is TGTGCCATCAGTGACCTGGGACTAGCGGGGGGCTACGAGCAGTACTTC.

This clone showed up just a few times. The chain employs TRBV25-1 and TRBJ1-1; maybe TRBD1 (5 bases). The ends were cut back, 8 bases at V and 6 bases at J, with 13 bases in the middle. Germline V lookup: CDR1 MGHDK, CDR2 SYGVNS. This CDR3 contains 12 residues. This CDR3 reads CASEGTSSEAFF. The CDR3 DNA reads as TGTGCCAGCGAAGGGACGTCATCTGAAGCTTTCTTT.

This clone came up once. This chain connects TRBV11-1 to TRBJ1-3; perhaps TRBD1 as D (6 bases). Trimming removed 1 base from V and 0 bases from J, with 10 bases in between. The CDR3 runs to 16 residues. The V gene's germline CDR1 is SGHAT and CDR2 FQDESV (reference sequence). The CDR3 loop reads CASSLEVDSSGNTIYF. Here the CDR3 DNA reads TGTGCCAGCAGCTTAGAAGTGGACAGCTCTGGAAACACCATATATTTT.

The chain is built from TRBV2 and TRBJ1-4; D gene uncertain. The V end lost 6 bases, the J end lost 3 bases, and 11 bases lay between the germline ends. The CDR3 contains 14 residues. In germline, CDR1 is SNHLY, CDR2 FYNNEI. The CDR3 DNA follows: TGTGCCAGCAGGGAAACATGGGCTAATGAAAAACTGTTTTTT. This codes for CASRETWANEKLFF.

The chain carries TRBV4-1 and TRBJ2-2, with D uncertain. Trimming removed 0 bases from V and 4 bases from J, with 12 bases in between. Germline values: CDR1 MGHRA, CDR2 YSYEKL. The CDR3 has 16 residues. CDR3: CASSQDSWAPTGELFF. The CDR3 DNA reads TGCGCCAGCAGCCAAGATAGTTGGGCACCCACCGGGGAGCTGTTTTTT.

The CDR3 region is CASSQGQGGTGELFF. The CDR3 bases are TGCGCCAGCAGCCAAGGACAGGGGGGGACCGGGGAGCTGTTTTTT. The V gene is TRBV4-3, the J gene TRBJ2-2; 9 bases map to TRBD1. The V gene's germline CDR1 is LGHNA and CDR2 YSLEER. The CDR3 consists of 15 residues. V was pared by 1 base and J by 5 bases, with 2 bases of the junction left unmatched.

The chain has TRBV5-1 and TRBJ1-1; TRBD1 might be the D (6 bases). With 1 base removed from V and 1 base from J, the gap between germline ends came to 11 bases. This CDR3 spans 15 amino acids. Germline CDR1 is SGHRS and CDR2 is YFSETQ. The CDR3 is CASSLMGAGNTEAFF. For the CDR3, the DNA is TGCGCCAGCAGCTTGATGGGGGCGGGGAACACTGAAGCTTTCTTT.

This chain connects TRBV29-1 to TRBJ2-3; the match to TRBD2 covers 9 bases. The germline CDR1 and CDR2 sequences are SQVTM and ANQGSEA. Trimming removed 3 bases from V and 1 base from J; junction bases left unmatched: 8. CDR3 size: 16 residues. The CDR3 loop reads CSVDHTSSGGTDTQYF. Here the CDR3 DNA reads TGCAGCGTTGACCACACCTCTAGCGGGGGCACAGATACGCAGTATTTT.

The chain combines TRBV7-9 with TRBJ1-2, with TRBD1 identical over 8 bases. Trimming at V came to 10 bases and at J to 8 bases, leaving 18 bases not matched to a gene. CDR1 is SEHNR, CDR2 FQNEAQ, per germline (reference sequence). The CDR3 runs to 15 residues. The CDR3 here is CAIPQGGDGLLGYTF. The DNA of the CDR3 is TGTGCCATTCCACAGGGGGGTGACGGCCTATTAGGCTACACCTTC.

The table lists this clone with a few counts. The chain couples TRBV21-1 to TRBJ2-1. TRBV21-1 is noted as a pseudogene. CDR3 size: 17 residues. CDR3 DNA sequence: TGTGCCAGCAGCAAAGGGCGAGGGGCGATTTCCTACAATGAGCAGTTCTTC. Its translation is CASSKGRGAISYNEQFF.

This clone was picked up a small number of times. The rearrangement joins TRBV7-9 to TRBJ2-7, with TRBD1 matching 9 bases. V gave up 4 bases and J gave up 3 bases; unmatched junction bases: 7. Germline CDR1 SEHNR, CDR2 FQNEAQ (reference sequence). The CDR3 runs 15 residues. For the CDR3, the DNA is TGTGCCAGCAGCTCCGTCGGACAGGGGAACTACGAGCAGTACTTC. Translation: CASSSVGQGNYEQYF. Full variable domain (outside the CDR3, taken from reference TRBV7-9 and TRBJ2-7): DTGVSQNPRHKITKRGQNVTFRCDPISEHNRLYWYRQTLGQGPEFLTYFQNEAQLEKSRLLSDRFSAERPKGSFSTLEIQRTEQGDSAMYLCASSSVGQGNYEQYFGPGTRLTVT.

The J gene is TRBJ1-1, the V gene TRBV5-1; D not certain. CDR3 length: 13 residues. V was trimmed by 5 bases and J by 0 bases, leaving 8 bases between them. Germline CDR1 and CDR2: SGHRS and YFSETQ. The CDR3 DNA reads as TGCGCCAGCAGGTCCCAGCTGAACACTGAAGCTTTCTTT. It is translated as CASRSQLNTEAFF. Variable domain in full (rest from reference TRBV5-1 and TRBJ1-1): KAGVTQTPRYLIKTRGQQVTLSCSPISGHRSVSWYQQTPGQGLQFLFEYFSETQRNKGNFPGRFSGRQFSNSRSEMNVSTLELGDSALYLCASRSQLNTEAFFGQGTRLTVV.

This clone was detected only a few times. The chain links TRBV4-3 to TRBJ2-3; D tentatively reads TRBD1 or TRBD2 (5 bases each). This CDR3 has 16 residues. Deletions cut 0 bases from V and 1 base from J, with 11 bases between. Germline lookup yields CDR1 LGHNA and CDR2 YSLEER. DNA of the CDR3: TGCGCCAGCAGCCAAGATCCCCCGGGGCGCACAGATACGCAGTATTTT. Translation gives CASSQDPPGRTDTQYF.

The rearrangement joins TRBV2 to TRBJ1-3; D is possibly TRBD1 (5 bases). The CDR3 has 15 residues. The V end lost 7 bases, the J end lost 3 bases, and 16 bases lay between the germline ends. Germline CDR1 and CDR2: SNHLY and FYNNEI. CDR3 sequence: CASKLQTADGNTIYF. DNA for the CDR3: TGTGCCAGCAAACTGCAGACAGCAGATGGAAACACCATATATTTT.

The chain carries TRBV7-2 and TRBJ2-3; tentatively, D is TRBD2 (5 bases). CDR3 size: 15 residues. V was cut by 0 bases and J by 2 bases, with 9 bases left in between. Germline V gene data show CDR1 as SGHTA and CDR2 as FQGNSA. The CDR3 here is CASSLAGSYTDTQYF. CDR3 bases: TGTGCCAGCAGCTTAGCGGGGAGCTACACAGATACGCAGTATTTT.

V gene TRBV5-8 combines with J gene TRBJ2-1; maybe TRBD2 (6 bases). Germline CDR1 SGHTS, CDR2 YDEGEE. The CDR3 extends over 15 amino acids. The V and J ends lost 4 bases and 0 bases respectively, with 11 bases between them. The CDR3 DNA follows: TGTGCCAGCAGCCAGGACTATGGCTCCTACAATGAGCAGTTCTTC. Its protein product is CASSQDYGSYNEQFF.

V is TRBV11-3 and J is TRBJ2-5; D uncertain. Germline lookup yields CDR1 SGHNT and CDR2 YENEEA. The V end lost 0 bases, the J end lost 6 bases, and 8 bases lay between the germline ends. The CDR3 extends over 13 amino acids. The CDR3 DNA follows: TGTGCCAGCAGCTTAGATCACAGCCAGACCCAGTACTTC. It is translated as CASSLDHSQTQYF.

The rearrangement links TRBV3-1 (or the pseudogene TRBV3-2) to TRBJ1-2, with TRBD1 matching over 7 bases. The V segment lost 5 bases and the J segment 6 bases; nucleotides outside the gene matches: 9. Per germline, CDR1 LGHDT and CDR2 YNNKEL (reference sequence). The CDR3 runs to 14 residues. CDR3 coding DNA: TGTGCCAGCAGCGCATGGGACCAGGGGGATGGCTACACCTTC. It specifies CASSAWDQGDGYTF.

The rearrangement links TRBV3-1 (or the pseudogene TRBV3-2) to TRBJ2-7; 9 bases align to TRBD1. Germline V gives CDR1 LGHDT, CDR2 YNNKEL (reference sequence). This CDR3 has 15 amino acids. Trimming cost V 6 bases and J 7 bases; bases outside gene matches: 13. Here the CDR3 DNA reads TGTGCCAGCAGTCAGAAAGGGGACAGGGTCGAAGAGCAGTACTTC. This sequence encodes CASSQKGDRVEEQYF.

The V gene is TRBV4-2, the J gene TRBJ1-3; 9 bases map to TRBD1. Germline V lookup: CDR1 LGHNA, CDR2 YNFKEQ. The CDR3 is 16 amino acids. V was pared by 3 bases and J by 2 bases, with 5 bases of the junction left unmatched. CDR3 in amino acids: CASSQGTGWTGNTIYF. For the CDR3, the DNA is TGTGCCAGCAGCCAGGGGACAGGGTGGACTGGAAACACCATATATTTT.